Following are 22 T cell receptor beta chains from one sample sequenced in a study of T cell changes during pregnancy in multiple sclerosis. Repertoires were generated with immunoSEQ multiplex PCR, while TCRdb's copy carries only in-frame clones and drops some. The table shows 100,000 or so clones, with approximately 93% occurring only once. The material was peripheral blood, obtained after pregnancy. Source of these receptors: a female donor with multiple sclerosis, enrolled in a pregnancy study.

This rearrangement joins TRBV19 to TRBJ1-5; D gene unclear. CDR3 size: 16 residues. Trimming shortened V by 3 bases and J by 7 bases, and 19 bases separated the two germline ends. CDR1 is LNHDA, CDR2 SQIVND, per germline (reference sequence). The CDR3 sequence is CASSIEWEGVQQPQHF. Written as DNA, the CDR3 is TGTGCCAGTAGTATTGAATGGGAGGGAGTCCAACAGCCCCAGCATTTT.

The chain recombines TRBV4-1 with TRBJ1-2; no clear D. The V end was cut by 2 bases, the J end by 2 bases, with 12 bases between. Per germline, CDR1 MGHRA and CDR2 YSYEKL. The CDR3 length is 15 residues. The CDR3 loop reads CASSQSRGDNYGYTF. In DNA, the CDR3 is TGCGCCAGCAGCCAAAGTCGGGGAGACAACTATGGCTACACCTTC.

The V gene is TRBV25-1, the J gene TRBJ2-7; 7 bases map to TRBD1. Trimming removed 2 bases from V and 2 bases from J; junction bases left unmatched: 6. In germline, CDR1 is MGHDK, CDR2 SYGVNS. The CDR3 is 15 residues long. Here the CDR3 DNA reads TGTGCCAGCAGTGAAAAAAGGGGGCTGACCTACGAGCAGTACTTC. Its protein product is CASSEKRGLTYEQYF.

This chain connects TRBV18 to TRBJ2-7; D is perhaps TRBD1 (5 bases). Trimming took off 3 bases at V and 0 bases at J, with 15 bases between the two ends. This CDR3 has 16 amino acids. CDR1 is KGHSH and CDR2 is LQKENI in the germline V gene. The CDR3 sequence is CASSPPPRASSYEQYF. CDR3 in DNA: TGTGCCAGCTCACCTCCCCCCAGGGCCAGCTCCTACGAGCAGTACTTC.

V and J are TRBV27 and TRBJ2-7; TRBD2 aligns across 7 bases. The CDR3 totals 15 residues. The trim removed 0 bases at V and 3 bases at J, leaving 5 bases unmatched. Germline CDR1 is MNHEY and CDR2 is SMNVEV (reference sequence). This CDR3 is CASSLSRREYYEQYF. In DNA form, the CDR3 reads TGTGCCAGCAGTTTATCTAGGCGGGAGTACTACGAGCAGTACTTC.

The chain employs TRBV12-5 and TRBJ2-3, with D unclear. The V gene's germline CDR1 is LGHNT and CDR2 FRNRAP. The CDR3 has 13 residues. V dropped 3 bases and J dropped 9 bases, with 13 bases sitting between them. The CDR3 protein is CASGFTAQITQYF. The DNA of the CDR3 is TGTGCTAGTGGTTTTACAGCACAGATAACGCAGTATTTT.

The rearrangement links TRBV19 to TRBJ2-7; the match to TRBD2 covers 13 bases. Germline V gives CDR1 LNHDA, CDR2 SQIVND (reference sequence). The length of the CDR3 is 18 residues. The J segment lost 3 bases and the V segment lost 6 bases, leaving 14 bases of the junction unmatched. The CDR3 coding sequence is TGTGCCAGTAGGCGGGTCGAGGGCGGACTAGCGGGAGACTACGAGCAGTACTTC. This translates into CASRRVEGGLAGDYEQYF.

This clone was picked up a small number of times. This chain uses TRBV27 with TRBJ1-2; D remains unclear. The V end lost 5 bases, the J end lost 0 bases, and 13 bases lay between the germline ends. Germline V gene sequence: CDR1 MNHEY, CDR2 SMNVEV (reference sequence). The CDR3 runs 15 residues. The CDR3 here is CASSQVADPNYGYTF. The CDR3 DNA is TGTGCCAGCAGTCAGGTGGCTGACCCTAACTATGGCTACACCTTC.

The V and J genes are TRBV13 and TRBJ1-5, with 8 bases matching TRBD1. This CDR3 contains 16 residues. Trimming removed 0 bases from V and 2 bases from J; junction bases left unmatched: 3. Per germline, CDR1 PRHDT and CDR2 FYEKMQ (reference sequence). The CDR3 spells CASSLGRGLGNQPQHF. The CDR3 DNA is TGTGCCAGCAGCTTAGGCAGGGGGCTGGGCAATCAGCCCCAGCATTTT.

This sequence joins TRBV29-1 and TRBJ1-1, with D possibly matching TRBD1 (6 bases). In germline, CDR1 is SQVTM, CDR2 ANQGSEA. This CDR3 is built from 15 residues. Trimming pared 3 bases from V and 1 base from J, leaving 15 bases between. This CDR3 reads CSVEGSGGWNTEAFF. CDR3 sequence (DNA): TGCAGCGTTGAGGGTTCGGGGGGCTGGAACACTGAAGCTTTCTTT.

V and J are TRBV4-2 and TRBJ2-7; TRBD2 matches 9 bases. CDR1 LGHNA and CDR2 YNFKEQ come from the germline V gene. The CDR3 loop spans 16 amino acids. Trimming removed 2 bases from V and 3 bases from J; junction bases left unmatched: 8. The chain's CDR3 is CASSQNTGLAYYEQYF. For the CDR3, the DNA is TGTGCCAGCAGCCAAAATACCGGACTAGCGTACTACGAGCAGTACTTC.

The genes are TRBV7-9 and TRBJ1-1; a possible D gene is TRBD1 (5 bases). CDR1 and CDR2 from the germline V gene are SEHNR and FQNEAQ (reference sequence). Trimming pared 1 base from V and 8 bases from J, leaving 17 bases between. The CDR3 runs to 15 residues. The CDR3 loop is CASSLGSSGAEEAFF. The CDR3, as DNA: TGTGCCAGCAGCTTAGGGTCCTCTGGGGCAGAAGAAGCTTTCTTT.

This sequence joins TRBV7-2 and TRBJ1-2; D call uncertain. The germline gives CDR1 SGHTA, CDR2 FQGNSA. The CDR3 is 15 amino acids. V was shortened by 0 bases and J by 4 bases, with 12 bases between the two germline ends. The chain's CDR3 is CASSLAGAPPYGYTF. The CDR3 DNA reads as TGTGCCAGCAGCTTAGCTGGAGCTCCGCCCTATGGCTACACCTTC.

This chain joins TRBV7-9 and TRBJ1-1; D is possibly TRBD1 (6 bases). Germline V gene sequence: CDR1 SEHNR, CDR2 FQNEAQ (reference sequence). The CDR3 is 14 residues long. The V gene lost 4 bases and the J gene lost 3 bases, with 12 bases spanning the gap. The CDR3 is CASSSQGEDTEAFF. The CDR3 DNA reads as TGTGCCAGCAGCTCACAGGGAGAGGACACTGAAGCTTTCTTT.

This sequence joins TRBV18 and TRBJ2-3; TRBD1 matches at 9 bases. This CDR3 region has 17 residues. Trimming took 4 bases from V and 2 from J; bases not matched to a gene: 10. Germline CDR1 is KGHSH and CDR2 is LQKENI. The CDR3 bases are TGTGCCAGCTCACGCACGGATACAGGGGGCAACACAGATACGCAGTATTTT. Residues: CASSRTDTGGNTDTQYF.

The V and J genes are TRBV6-1 and TRBJ1-2; D might be TRBD1 (6 bases). Trimming shortened V by 6 bases and J by 4 bases, and 12 bases separated the two germline ends. Per germline, CDR1 MNHNS and CDR2 SASEGT. This CDR3 spans 13 amino acids. In DNA form, the CDR3 reads TGTGCCAGCAGCGTAGACAGGTCCTATGGCTACACCTTC. Protein product: CASSVDRSYGYTF.

In its sample, this clone was seen a few times. The chain combines TRBV9 with TRBJ1-1; 9 bases are a match to TRBD1. This CDR3 comprises 15 residues. The junction had 7 bases not matched to a gene; V was cut back by 3 bases and J by 4 bases. Germline V CDR1 and CDR2: SGDLS, YYNGEE. The CDR3: CASSGQQGAGTEAFF. Here the CDR3 DNA reads TGTGCCAGCAGCGGACAACAGGGGGCGGGCACTGAAGCTTTCTTT.

The chain recombines TRBV2 with TRBJ2-1, with TRBD1 matching over 7 bases. There are 16 residues in the CDR3. Germline loops: CDR1 SNHLY, CDR2 FYNNEI. The trim removed 6 bases at V and 2 bases at J, leaving 10 bases unmatched. DNA for the CDR3: TGTGCCAGCAGGACCACACAGGGGAGCCCCTACAATGAGCAGTTCTTC. It encodes CASRTTQGSPYNEQFF.

V gene TRBV7-9 combines with J gene TRBJ2-7; possible D gene TRBD1, 6 bases. V was trimmed by 4 bases and J by 4 bases, leaving 26 bases between them. CDR3 length: 18 amino acids. Germline CDR1 is SEHNR and CDR2 is FQNEAQ (reference sequence). The CDR3 spells CASSSPKSKQGAQYEQYF. CDR3 in DNA: TGTGCCAGCAGCTCACCTAAGAGCAAACAGGGAGCGCAGTACGAGCAGTACTTC.

The chain recombines TRBV9 with TRBJ2-1; 11 nucleotides match TRBD2. This CDR3 is 15 amino acids long. From germline, CDR1 is SGDLS and CDR2 YYNGEE. V gave up 4 bases and J gave up 2 bases; unmatched junction bases: 2. CDR3 loop: CASSSSGRPYNEQFF. The CDR3 DNA reads TGTGCCAGCAGCTCTAGCGGGAGGCCCTACAATGAGCAGTTCTTC.

The chain is built from TRBV30 and TRBJ1-2, with 8 bases that match TRBD1. The ends lost 1 base at V and 1 base at J; junction bases unmatched: 5. Germline V gene sequence: CDR1 GTSNPN, CDR2 SVGIG (reference sequence). This CDR3 has 15 amino acids. The CDR3: CAWSAWTGSNYGYTF. The CDR3 DNA reads TGTGCCTGGAGTGCTTGGACAGGGAGTAACTATGGCTACACCTTC. Full variable domain (rest looked up from reference TRBV30 and TRBJ1-2): SQTIHQWPATLVQPVGSPLSLECTVEGTSNPNLYWYRQAAGRGLQLLFYSVGIGQISSEVPQNLSASRPQDRQFILSSKKLLLSDSGFYLCAWSAWTGSNYGYTFGSGTRLTVV.

V is TRBV6-1 and J is TRBJ2-7, with D tentatively TRBD1 (6 bases). V gave up 3 bases and J gave up 1 base, with 10 bases separating them. This CDR3 is 14 amino acids long. Germline loops: CDR1 MNHNS, CDR2 SASEGT. Written as DNA, the CDR3 is TGTGCCAGCAGTGAGGGGACACTTTCCTACGAGCAGTACTTC. Encoded protein: CASSEGTLSYEQYF.